A single T cell receptor (beta chain) is shown here with its context. In the authors' methods: The authors estimated nucleated cell counts from reference gene primer amplification. Profiled with immunoSEQ multiplex PCR; TCRdb holds only in-frame clones, not every one. V and J calls and clone size are copied from that table; D and trimming were computed from the DNA. The data hold tens of thousands of clones, with 88% observed a single time. This CDR3 is built from 15 residues. Germline lookup yields CDR1 MGHDK and CDR2 SYGVNS. V lost 2 bases and J lost 0, with 11 bases in between. This specimen belongs to a study of blood T cell repertoires in COVID-19. Study as a whole: From the United States, Italy and Spain came samples of acute and convalescent COVID-19. PBMCs, B-cell-depleted T cells, or T cells were the source of the cDNA or gDNA that made up the material.

This rearrangement joins TRBV25-1 to TRBJ2-7, with D possibly being TRBD1 (5 bases). The TCR was taken from a woman over 75 with active or convalescent COVID-19. The sequenced material came from peripheral blood. CDR3 in DNA: TGTGCCAGCAGTGAACAGGGTCCATCCTCCTACGAGCAGTACTTC. Its protein product is CASSEQGPSSYEQYF.